A single TCR beta chain is shown here with its context. This specimen comes from a study of blood T cell repertoires in COVID-19. Overall study: COVID-19 samples collected from the United States, Italy and Spain covered acute and convalescent phases. Sources were T cells, B-cell-depleted T cells, or PBMCs; the material itself was cDNA or gDNA.

Germline lookup yields CDR1 KGHSH and CDR2 LQKENI. The CDR3 totals 15 residues. With 0 bases removed from V and 5 bases from J, the gap between germline ends came to 10 bases. How the authors handled the data: It was from reference gene primer amplification that nucleated cell counts were estimated. Assay: immunoSEQ multiplex PCR; the TCRdb copy retains only in-frame clones and omits some. That table is the source of V, J and clone size, and D and trimming were worked out from the DNA. Of approximately 180,000 clones listed, approximately 85% are singletons. Source material: peripheral blood. The sequence was obtained from a human donor with active or convalescent COVID-19. The donor label of this sample is uncertain. The chain employs TRBV18 and TRBJ1-4; D unclear. CDR3 nucleotides: TGTGCCAGCTCACCACCTAGGAGCGGGAATGAAAAACTGTTTTTT. This gives the protein CASSPPRSGNEKLFF.